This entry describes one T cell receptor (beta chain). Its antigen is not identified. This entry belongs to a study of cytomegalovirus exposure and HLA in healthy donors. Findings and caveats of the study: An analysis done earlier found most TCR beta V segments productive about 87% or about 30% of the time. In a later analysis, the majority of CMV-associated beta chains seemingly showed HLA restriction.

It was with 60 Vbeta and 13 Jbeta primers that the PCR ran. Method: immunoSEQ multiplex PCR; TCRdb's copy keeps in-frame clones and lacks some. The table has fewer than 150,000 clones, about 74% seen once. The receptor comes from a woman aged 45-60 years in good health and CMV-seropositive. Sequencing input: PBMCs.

Here the CDR3 DNA reads TGTGCCACCACTCAAAGTGGGACTAGCAAAAAGACCCAGTACTTC. Translated: CATTQSGTSKKTQYF. V usage is TRBV19 and J usage is TRBJ2-5; TRBD2 matches 9 bases. Germline V gene lookup returns CDR1 LNHDA and CDR2 SQIVND (reference sequence). This CDR3 has 15 residues. Losses at the gene ends were 10 bases for V and 6 bases for J; bases not matched to a gene: 15.